The 20 T cell receptor beta chains below come from one sample, sequenced in a study of cytomegalovirus exposure and HLA in healthy donors. The PCR was carried out with 60 Vbeta primers and 13 Jbeta primers. The repertoire was sequenced with immunoSEQ multiplex PCR; TCRdb's copy has only in-frame clones and lacks some. The data contain some 150,000 clones, approximately 75% of them singletons. Material: PBMCs. The receptors stem from a man aged 45 to 65 in good health and CMV-seropositive.

The chain carries TRBV2 and TRBJ1-1, with D uncertain. This CDR3 has 13 amino acids. Germline CDR1 reads SNHLY; CDR2 reads FYNNEI. V shed 6 bases and J shed 2 bases, with 10 bases lying between them. CDR3 coding DNA: TGTGCCAGCAGGTTGCTGGCTAACACTGAAGCTTTCTTT. It specifies CASRLLANTEAFF.

This rearrangement joins TRBV9 to TRBJ1-4; TRBD1 matches at 7 bases. The CDR3 runs 16 residues. Germline V gene data show CDR1 as SGDLS and CDR2 as YYNGEE. With V trimmed by 4 bases and J by 10 bases, 16 bases remained unmatched. CDR3 nucleotide sequence: TGTGCCAGCAGCACCTCCCCAGGACAGGAGGGGGTAAAACTGTTTTTT. Protein: CASSTSPGQEGVKLFF. Complete variable domain (other parts from reference TRBV9 and TRBJ1-4): DSGVTQTPKHLITATGQRVTLRCSPRSGDLSVYWYQQSLDQGLQFLIQYYNGEERAKGNILERFSAQQFPDLHSELNLSSLELGDSALYFCASSTSPGQEGVKLFFGSGTQLSVL.

This chain connects TRBV6-6 to TRBJ1-1; 7 positions match TRBD1. The J segment lost 1 base and the V segment lost 5 bases, leaving 7 bases of the junction unmatched. This CDR3 is 15 amino acids long. Germline V gene lookup returns CDR1 MNHNY and CDR2 SVGAGI (reference sequence). CDR3 protein: CASSAYRGTNTEAFF. The DNA of the CDR3 is TGTGCCAGCAGTGCATACAGGGGAACGAACACTGAAGCTTTCTTT.

There are a few counts of this clone. J is TRBJ1-3 and V is TRBV28, with TRBD1 as a possible D gene (6 bases). CDR3 length equals 16 residues. Between the trimmed V and J ends, which lost 6 bases and 3 bases, there was a span of 18 bases. Germline lookup yields CDR1 MDHEN and CDR2 SYDVKM. This CDR3 reads CASRAQGGGIGNTIYF. The CDR3 DNA follows: TGTGCCAGCAGGGCCCAGGGAGGGGGAATTGGAAACACCATATATTTT.

The chain employs TRBV27 and TRBJ2-7; no reliable D call. The V end was cut by 7 bases, the J end by 6 bases, with 13 bases between. There are 12 residues in the CDR3. Germline-derived CDR1 and CDR2 are MNHEY and SMNVEV (reference sequence). The chain's CDR3 is CASMGSYLEQYF. Here the CDR3 DNA reads TGTGCCAGCATGGGCAGCTACCTCGAGCAGTACTTC.

J is TRBJ1-3 and V is TRBV7-6; D possibly corresponds to TRBD1 (5 bases). Trimming removed 1 base at V and 0 bases at J, with 13 bases between. This CDR3 has 17 amino acids. The germline V gene encodes CDR1 SGHVS and CDR2 FNYEAQ. The CDR3: CASSLGWGQSSGNTIYF. The CDR3 DNA follows: TGTGCCAGCAGCTTAGGGTGGGGCCAATCCTCTGGAAACACCATATATTTT.

V usage is TRBV5-1 and J usage is TRBJ1-2; tentative D call: TRBD1 (6 bases). V was shortened by 3 bases and J by 6 bases, with 15 bases between the two germline ends. This CDR3 comprises 14 residues. The germline CDR1 and CDR2 sequences are SGHRS and YFSETQ. The CDR3 coding sequence is TGCGCCAGCAGCTCGGGGAAGGACAGCCATGGCTACACCTTC. Amino acid sequence: CASSSGKDSHGYTF.

Worth noting for this clone: Mismatch with germline at one junction end may stem from a read error. V gene TRBV7-9 combines with J gene TRBJ1-1; D is unresolved. CDR1 is SEHNR, CDR2 FQNEAQ, per germline (reference sequence). The CDR3 has 13 amino acids. CDR3 sequence: CSSSLARDTEAFF. In DNA, the CDR3 is TGTTCCAGCAGCTTAGCTCGGGACACTGAAGCTTTCTTT. Variable domain in full (rest from reference TRBV7-9 and TRBJ1-1): DTGVSQNPRHKITKRGQNVTFRCDPISEHNRLYWYRQTLGQGPEFLTYFQNEAQLEKSRLLSDRFSAERPKGSFSTLEIQRTEQGDSAMYLCSSSLARDTEAFFGQGTRLTVV.

As DNA, the CDR3 is TGTGCCAGCAGCCCCCAAAGGACTAGCGGAAACAATGAGCAGTTCTTC. Translating it yields CASSPQRTSGNNEQFF. This chain uses TRBV9 with TRBJ2-1; 10 nucleotides line up with TRBD2. The CDR3 totals 16 residues. Germline V gives CDR1 SGDLS, CDR2 YYNGEE. V was pared by 4 bases and J by 5 bases, with 9 bases of the junction left unmatched. Together with reference TRBV9 and TRBJ2-1, the CDR3 gives the full variable domain: DSGVTQTPKHLITATGQRVTLRCSPRSGDLSVYWYQQSLDQGLQFLIQYYNGEERAKGNILERFSAQQFPDLHSELNLSSLELGDSALYFCASSPQRTSGNNEQFFGPGTRLTVL.

This chain connects TRBV7-3 to TRBJ2-1; D perhaps matches TRBD2 (6 bases). V gave up 5 bases and J gave up 2 bases, with 19 bases separating them. The germline gives CDR1 SGHTA, CDR2 FQGTGA. This CDR3 has 17 amino acids. Here the CDR3 reads CASSASTRAQAYNEQFF. The CDR3 DNA reads TGTGCCAGCAGCGCCTCGACTAGGGCCCAAGCCTACAATGAGCAGTTCTTC.

This clone was detected a few times. The chain's CDR3 is CASGGQGIEKLFF. The CDR3 nucleotides are TGTGCCAGCGGAGGACAGGGGATTGAAAAACTGTTTTTT. The chain carries TRBV6-6 and TRBJ1-4; the match to TRBD1 covers 9 bases. Germline V gives CDR1 MNHNY, CDR2 SVGAGI (reference sequence). The V and J ends lost 8 bases and 7 bases, in that order; junction bases with no gene match: 5. The CDR3 contains 13 residues.

The chain joins TRBV7-7 to TRBJ1-5; no clear D. V lost 5 bases and J lost 7, with 24 bases in between. The CDR3 contains 17 residues. In germline, CDR1 is SSHAT, CDR2 FNYEAQ (reference sequence). DNA for the CDR3: TGTGCCAGCAGCCCTAACAGAGAACAACCGACGGGGCAGCCCCAGCATTTT. Its translation: CASSPNREQPTGQPQHF.

The CDR3, as DNA: TGCGCCAGCAGCCCAGGGGGTAAGGAGAGGACTGAAGCTTTCTTT. Its translation is CASSPGGKERTEAFF. The chain employs TRBV5-1 and TRBJ1-1, with TRBD1 identical over 7 bases. The CDR3 loop spans 15 amino acids. V shed 4 bases, J shed 5 bases, and the junction held 11 bases outside the gene matches. CDR1 and CDR2 from the germline V gene are SGHRS and YFSETQ.

The chain uses TRBV2 and TRBJ1-6; the match to TRBD1 covers 10 bases. The CDR3 contains 16 residues. Germline trimming cut 6 bases from V and 5 bases from J; bases unmatched to any gene: 7. Germline V CDR1 and CDR2: SNHLY, FYNNEI. CDR3 bases: TGTGCCAGCAGGCCGGGACAGGGGCATCATAATTCACCCCTCCACTTT. Protein product: CASRPGQGHHNSPLHF.

This clone showed up just a few times. The V call is TRBV29-1, the J call TRBJ1-3; D is unclear. Looked up from germline, CDR1 is SQVTM and CDR2 is ANQGSEA. The CDR3 contains 15 residues. V lost 6 bases to trimming and J lost 0 bases, with 15 bases between them. The CDR3, as DNA: TGCAGCGTCTCACTCCTTACTCGCTCTGGAAACACCATATATTTT. As protein: CSVSLLTRSGNTIYF.

This chain joins TRBV13 and TRBJ1-5; D perhaps matches TRBD1 (5 bases). Looked up from germline, CDR1 is PRHDT and CDR2 is FYEKMQ (reference sequence). Trimming removed 0 bases at V and 3 bases at J, with 9 bases between. CDR3 length: 15 residues. The CDR3: CASSLGPGDNQPQHF. CDR3 nucleotides: TGTGCCAGCAGCTTAGGCCCGGGGGACAATCAGCCCCAGCATTTT.

The V and J genes are TRBV28 and TRBJ2-1; 7 positions agree with TRBD1. CDR1 MDHEN and CDR2 SYDVKM come from the germline V gene. With 6 bases clipped from V and 5 bases from J, the junction kept 10 bases outside the gene matches. The CDR3 covers 15 residues. The CDR3 DNA follows: TGTGCCAGCAGAGGACAGGTCATCCCTAACAATGAGCAGTTCTTC. The encoded protein is CASRGQVIPNNEQFF.

This clone was seen only a few times. The V gene is TRBV18, the J gene TRBJ2-1, with 8 bases fitting TRBD2. The CDR3 sequence is 16 residues long. Germline trimming cut 3 bases from V and 4 bases from J; bases unmatched to any gene: 8. Germline lookup yields CDR1 KGHSH and CDR2 LQKENI. DNA for the CDR3: TGTGCCAGCTCACCCTGGGGTAGCGGGGCTTACAATGAGCAGTTCTTC. Its translation is CASSPWGSGAYNEQFF. Full variable domain (rest looked up from reference TRBV18 and TRBJ2-1): NAGVMQNPRHLVRRRGQEARLRCSPMKGHSHVYWYRQLPEEGLKFMVYLQKENIIDESGMPKERFSAEFPKEGPSILRIQQVVRGDSAAYFCASSPWGSGAYNEQFFGPGTRLTVL.

This chain joins TRBV11-2 and TRBJ1-1; D remains unclear. This CDR3 has 14 amino acids. The germline V and J ends were trimmed by 0 bases and 6 bases, with 11 bases remaining between them. CDR1 and CDR2 (germline): SGHAT, FQNNGV. The CDR3 reads CASSLEWRLSEAFF. CDR3 nucleotides: TGTGCCAGCAGCTTAGAATGGAGGCTGTCTGAAGCTTTCTTT.

The DNA for the CDR3 is TGTGCCAGCAGCATGGCAGACAGCTATGGCTACACCTTC. This translates into CASSMADSYGYTF. This chain joins TRBV2 and TRBJ1-2, with D tentatively TRBD1 (5 bases). V was pared by 6 bases and J by 4 bases, with 12 bases between. Looked up from germline, CDR1 is SNHLY and CDR2 is FYNNEI. The CDR3 contains 13 residues.